This T cell receptor (beta chain) was captured in a study of T cells in localized non-small cell lung cancer. There are a few counts of this clone. The V and J ends lost 0 bases and 5 bases, in that order; junction bases with no gene match: 6. The CDR3 spans 15 residues. Germline V lookup: CDR1 SGDLS, CDR2 YYNGEE. Clones were sequenced by immunoSEQ multiplex PCR, and TCRdb holds only the in-frame ones, with some missing. The sample has 3,600 or so clones; around 24% are singletons. This TCR came from a man aged 40-75 years with stage II squamous cell lung carcinoma. The material sequenced was lung tumor tissue, taken before any cancer treatment. The rearrangement uses TRBV9 and TRBJ2-5; 8 bases agree with TRBD2. The CDR3 protein is CASSVVGLVGETQYF. The CDR3 bases are TGTGCCAGCAGCGTAGTGGGACTAGTCGGGGAGACCCAGTACTTC.